This TCR beta chain stems from a study of breast tumors, draining lymph nodes, adjacent tissues. General observations from the study: Compared with lymph nodes, tumors were less diverse; compared with nontumor tissue, more. Luminal-like breast cancer showed significantly higher tumor–nontumor repertoire similarity than basal-like.

Samples came from axillary lymph nodes draining the breast cancer. This clonotype has just a few counts. The antigen is undetermined. A read error may explain this, as a much larger clone is one base away. CDR3 length: 15 residues. CDR1 and CDR2 from the germline V gene are MNHNS and SASEGT. Deletions cut 5 bases from V and 4 bases from J, with 14 bases between. Each CDR3 protein is one row after TCRdb ran MiXCR on the multiplex PCR reads. The sample contains 200,000 to 250,000 distinct CDR3 sequences, about a third of which appear only once. The clonotype was recovered from a female donor with breast cancer. Some clones in this sample may be carry-over from other donors' samples. The source material was axillary lymph node tissue. The chain employs TRBV6-1 and TRBJ1-4, with D unresolved. CDR3 protein: CASSHGRGINEKLFF. CDR3 DNA: TGTGCCAGCAGTCACGGGAGAGGTATTAATGAAAAACTGTTTTTT.